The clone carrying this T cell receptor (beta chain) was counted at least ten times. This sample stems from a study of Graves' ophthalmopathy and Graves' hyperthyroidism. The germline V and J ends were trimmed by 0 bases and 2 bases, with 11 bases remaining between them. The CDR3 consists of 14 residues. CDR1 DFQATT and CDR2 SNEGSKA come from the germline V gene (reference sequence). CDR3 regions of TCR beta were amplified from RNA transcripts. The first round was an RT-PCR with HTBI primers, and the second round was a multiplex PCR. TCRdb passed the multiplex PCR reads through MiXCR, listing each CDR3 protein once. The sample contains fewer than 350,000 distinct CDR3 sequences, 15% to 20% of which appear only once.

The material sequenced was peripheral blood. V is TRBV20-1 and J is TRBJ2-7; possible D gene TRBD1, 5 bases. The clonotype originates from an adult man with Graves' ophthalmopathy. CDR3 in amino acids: CSARDLIRAYEQYF. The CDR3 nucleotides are TGCAGTGCTAGAGATCTTATCAGGGCCTACGAGCAGTACTTC.